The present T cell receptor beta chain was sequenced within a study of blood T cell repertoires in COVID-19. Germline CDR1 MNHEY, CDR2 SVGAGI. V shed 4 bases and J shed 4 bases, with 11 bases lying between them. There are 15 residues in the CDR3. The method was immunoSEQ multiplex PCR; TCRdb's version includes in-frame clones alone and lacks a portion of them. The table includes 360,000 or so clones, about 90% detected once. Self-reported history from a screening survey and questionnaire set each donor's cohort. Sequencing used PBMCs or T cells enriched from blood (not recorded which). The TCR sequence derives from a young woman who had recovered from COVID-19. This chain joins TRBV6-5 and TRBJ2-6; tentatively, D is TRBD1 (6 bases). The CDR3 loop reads CASSLQGYGANVLTF. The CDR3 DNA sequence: TGTGCCAGCAGTTTACAGGGTTACGGGGCCAACGTCCTGACTTTC.